This T cell receptor (beta chain) was found in a study of a mutant IDH1 vaccine in newly diagnosed glioma (dated by TCRdb to about 2021). The study in broad terms: Patients were given eight vaccinations, in weeks 1, 3, 5, 7, 11, 15, 19 and 23, which matched visits V03 through V10. Prior to enrollment, standard therapy consisting of radiotherapy alone, temozolomide alone, or radiochemotherapy with temozolomide had been administered to patients, with the combination being received by most patients. Vaccination began 4-6 weeks after radiotherapy alone, or alongside temozolomide cycles in the chemotherapy-containing groups. Of the approximately 29 treated patients, around 62% were male and roughly 38% were female, and a mean age of approximately 40 years was recorded. Peripheral blood was collected at six visits: V03 (baseline), V05, V07, V10, V12 and V13. Longitudinal TCRB deep sequencing was performed for 20 to 30 treated patients wherever samples were available for exploratory analyses.

What the work shows at the level of the full study, not this receptor alone: The authors stated that sample limitations prevented analyses of patient blood samples from being reproduced. Immune responses induced by the vaccine were seen in around 93% of patients across multiple MHC alleles. Changes in the top peripheral T cell clonotypes picked up by TCRB sequencing did not appear to be linked to pseudoprogression. PBMC samples for TCRB deep sequencing were selected based on availability.

This sample's time point label indicates: week 23, last vaccination. Each vaccine dose, consisting of 300 ug of a 20-mer mutant IDH1 peptide in Montanide, was administered subcutaneously with topical imiquimod. The donors had newly diagnosed IDH1-mutant astrocytomas of WHO grade 3 or 4 that showed loss of nuclear ATRX. The samples were drawn from NOA16, a multicentre, single-arm, open-label phase I trial in Germany that tested a mutant IDH1 peptide vaccine in humans for the first time. Genomic DNA for TCRB sequencing was extracted from EDTA blood using the DNeasy Blood and Tissue Kit. Libraries came from the immunoSEQ multiplex PCR assay. Rearranged TCR beta chain sequences were amplified using the hsTCRB Kit according to the manufacturer's protocol. An Illumina MiSeq was used to sequence the TCRB libraries. In the original analysis: Demultiplexing, trimming and gene mapping were performed with the kit vendor's proprietary platform. In its TCRdb copy, this immuneACCESS table keeps in-frame sequences only and misses some clones. Where compared with another copy, unresolved V genes explain less than half of these, and the others have no known cause. D and trimming come from the DNA, and the V and J calls and clone size come from that table. Present in this sample are tens of thousands of clones, about 78% of which were seen just once. The ten largest clones represent 6.3% of the sample.

Remarks on this clone: The target of this receptor is not known. No per-base quality is available; no much larger clone lies one base away.

Looking up the germline V gene yields CDR1 SGHTA and CDR2 FQGNSA. Reading from cysteine to phenylalanine, the CDR3 counts 16 amino acids. Left in the record is the CDR3 DNA by itself, 48 bases read in frame from the first base. The V end gives up 5 bases and the J end 1 base, leaving 8 bases in the junction not matched to a gene. This receptor chain uses TRBV7-2 and TRBJ1-1; the central 9 bases match TRBD1. The material sequenced was PBMCs, taken from a glioma patient whose treatment included an IDH1 peptide vaccine. This TCR was recovered from a woman between 35 and 50 years old with glioma. Some clones in this sample may be carry-over from other donors' samples. The CDR3 protein is CASSRGTGYENTEAFF. The DNA sequence is given as TGTGCCAGCAGCCGAGGGACAGGGTACGAGAACACTGAAGCTTTCTTT.